Sequencing of this TCR beta chain was carried out in a study of OX40 agonist ivuxolimab in advanced cancers. About the investigation overall: Ivuxolimab was an agonistic, fully human IgG2 monoclonal antibody directed against OX40 (CD134), a costimulatory receptor. Intravenous ivuxolimab was administered to patients every 2 weeks at six dose levels: 0.01, 0.1, 0.3, 1.5, 3 and 10 mg/kg. The monotherapy dose-escalation portion (N ≈ 50 patients) of the phase I ivuxolimab trial is reported in the paper. Partial responses were achieved by three dose-escalation patients, of whom one had hepatocellular carcinoma and two had cutaneous melanoma. Among the approximately 50 dose-escalation patients, around 20 had hepatocellular carcinoma, roughly 15 melanoma, 9 renal cell carcinoma and 9 head and neck cancer. Patients were allowed to have had prior anti-PD-1, anti-PD-L1 or anti-CTLA-4 therapy, and approximately 40% of the dose-escalation patients had previously received checkpoint inhibitors. A male proportion of under 85% and a mean age of 60 years, ranging from about 20 to 85, were recorded for the dose-escalation cohort. Peripheral TCRbeta sequencing was intended to test whether TCR sequence diversity was altered and clonal T-cell expansion was caused by ivuxolimab. The research as a whole found: In the 0.1-3.0 mg/kg groups, partial responders had among the lowest normalized peripheral clonal expansion, particularly in CD8+ T cells. Low levels of normalized T-cell clonal expansion were also seen in some patients who did not respond. After ivuxolimab, more expanded clones were found on average in CD8+ T cells than in CD4+ T cells. At doses of 0.1 to 3.0 mg/kg, clonal expansion of both CD4+ and CD8+ blood T cells was observed from baseline to week 6. The antigen specificity of the peripheral T cells that underwent clonal expansion was not determined.

Genomic DNA was isolated from the sorted cells so that the TCRbeta CDR3 region could be sequenced. The immunoSEQ Assay was used to sequence the TCRbeta CDR3 regions. The clones in this table, taken by TCRdb from immuneACCESS, are in-frame only. Not every clone is retained; where verified, under half of the shortfall comes from an unresolved V gene, and the cause of the rest is unknown. Recorded for this sample are around 100,000 clones; approximately 90% of them occurred a single time. The ten top clones hold approximately 0.54% of the sample. About this clone: Its antigen remains unidentified. Base qualities are not at hand, and no much larger clone is one base apart.

Spanning cysteine to phenylalanine, the CDR3 consists of 12 amino acids. Kept here is only the CDR3 DNA, which spans 36 bases and is read in frame from base 1. V was cut back by 2 bases and J by 3 bases, leaving a gap of 6 bases between them. CDR1 and CDR2 were assigned from the germline V gene (reference sequence) as GTSNPN and SVGIG. The trial excluded patients who had a history of autoimmune disease or were on systemic immunosuppression. Peripheral blood for TCR sequencing was drawn from every dose cohort at baseline, at cycle 4 day 1 and at cycle 7 day 1. Samples were obtained from an open-label, multicenter, first-in-human phase I dose-escalation trial of ivuxolimab. The trial enrolled adults with locally advanced or metastatic head and neck squamous cell, hepatocellular, melanoma or renal cell carcinoma. Before TCR sequencing, CD4+ T cells and CD8+ T cells were sorted from peripheral blood as separate populations.

The chain employs TRBV30 and TRBJ2-3; D gene: possibly TRBD2, on 5 matching bases. Material: CD4+ or CD8+ T cells sorted from blood, obtained in a trial of the OX40 agonist ivuxolimab. The clonotype comes from an adult with an advanced solid tumor such as melanoma, head and neck, liver or kidney cancer. The base sequence is TGTGCCTGGAGTCGGGAAACAGATACGCAGTATTTT. Its protein product is CAWSRETDTQYF.